This passage covers 23 T cell receptor beta chains from one sample sequenced in a study of T cells expressing NK-cell markers. From the 5' RACE reads, TCRdb lists one entry per CDR3 protein and no DNA. The repertoire table contains more than 400,000 distinct CDR3 sequences. Input material: blood T cells: a sorted CD56 or NKG2C T cell subset, CD4+ or CD8+ T cells, or bulk PBMC T cells (not recorded which). The source of these receptors is a woman aged 18 to 75 in good health.

The chain is built from TRBV6-1 and TRBJ1-3. The CDR3 totals 15 residues. Germline assignment: CDR1 MNHNS and CDR2 SASEGT. CDR3 region: CASTTNSNSGNTIYF.

The gene calls are TRBV27 and TRBJ1-1. CDR3 length equals 13 residues. CDR1 is MNHEY, CDR2 SMNVEV, per germline (reference sequence). CDR3 in amino acids: CASSPMRDTEAFF.

The chain uses TRBV12-3 or TRBV12-4 and TRBJ1-5. This CDR3 comprises 13 residues. CDR3 loop: CASSFGRDQPQHF.

The chain combines TRBV7-2 with TRBJ1-1. The germline V gene has CDR1 SGHTA and CDR2 FQGNSA. The CDR3 has 15 amino acids. The CDR3 here is CASSSRPIDTPEAFF.

The rearrangement joins TRBV12-3 or TRBV12-4 to TRBJ1-2; TCRdb indicates TRBD1, and absent DNA this call remains unverified. The CDR3 is made up of 11 amino acids. The chain's CDR3 is CASPGDAGYTF.

This chain joins TRBV7-2 and TRBJ2-3; TCRdb reports TRBD2, a call that lacks DNA to check it against. The CDR3 sequence is 16 residues long. Germline CDR1 and CDR2: SGHTA and FQGNSA. CDR3 protein: CASSPSAGGGTDTQYF.

The V call is TRBV6-5, the J call TRBJ1-1; TCRdb's D gene call, TRBD1, goes unchecked for lack of DNA. The germline CDR1 and CDR2 sequences are MNHEY and SVGAGI. CDR3 size: 15 residues. CDR3 sequence reads: CASSYQQGMDTEAFF.

This chain links TRBV5-1 with TRBJ2-1. This CDR3 region has 14 residues. Germline lookup yields CDR1 SGHRS and CDR2 YFSETQ. This chain's CDR3 is CASSFRLSYNEQFF.

The chain is built from TRBV3-1 and TRBJ2-1; TCRdb proposes TRBD2, but this gene call is untestable without DNA. The CDR3 has 13 amino acids. Germline CDR1 and CDR2: LGHDT and YNNKEL (reference sequence). The CDR3 is CASSQDGSYEQFF.

V usage is TRBV19 and J usage is TRBJ2-1. The germline V gene encodes CDR1 LNHDA and CDR2 SQIVND (reference sequence). CDR3 size: 11 residues. The CDR3 spells CAPLYLGEQFF.

This chain links TRBV15 with TRBJ1-1. CDR1 is LNHNV and CDR2 is YYDKDF in the germline V gene (reference sequence). The length of the CDR3 is 14 residues. The CDR3 here is CATSDPATAAEAFF.

The chain employs TRBV12-3 or TRBV12-4 and TRBJ2-7; TCRdb's D call, TRBD1, is unchecked because there is no DNA. CDR3 length: 15 residues. CDR3: CASTDGTPHSYEQYF.

The V call is TRBV7-9, the J call TRBJ2-3; the D gene TCRdb calls, TRBD2, cannot be checked with no DNA. CDR1 and CDR2 (germline): SEHNR, FQNEAQ (reference sequence). The CDR3 extends over 16 amino acids. The CDR3 here is CASSEGLAGITDTQYF.

The chain is built from TRBV15 and TRBJ2-5; as DNA is missing, the TRBD1 call by TCRdb cannot be tested. Germline V CDR1 and CDR2: LNHNV, YYDKDF (reference sequence). The CDR3 is 14 amino acids. CDR3 residues: CATSRPRGEETQYF.

CDR3 loop: CASSITSGSYEQYF. The chain joins TRBV19 to TRBJ2-7; the D call of TRBD2 rests on TCRdb alone, since no DNA is present to check it. Germline-derived CDR1 and CDR2 are LNHDA and SQIVND (reference sequence). This CDR3 is built from 14 residues. Full variable domain (remainder filled in from reference TRBV19 and TRBJ2-7): DGGITQSPKYLFRKEGQNVTLSCEQNLNHDAMYWYRQDPGQGLRLIYYSQIVNDFQKGDIAEGYSVSREKKESFPLTVTSAQKNPTAFYLCASSITSGSYEQYFGPGTRLTVT.

The chain joins TRBV6-1 to TRBJ1-3. Per the germline V gene, CDR1 is MNHNS and CDR2 is SASEGT. The CDR3 length is 16 residues. CDR3: CASSQPGGSLGNTIYF.

The chain uses TRBV6-2 or TRBV6-3 and TRBJ1-1; with no DNA, the TCRdb D assignment of TRBD1 cannot be verified. The CDR3 is made up of 16 amino acids. CDR1 is MNHEY, CDR2 SVGEGT, per germline. This CDR3 is CACRLTLGAGETEAFF.

The chain joins TRBV7-9 to TRBJ2-7; TCRdb lists TRBD2, though no DNA is available to test this call. This CDR3 is built from 15 residues. Germline V lookup: CDR1 SEHNR, CDR2 FQNEAQ (reference sequence). CDR3 sequence: CASSLVGATVYEQYF.

V gene TRBV7-8 combines with J gene TRBJ2-1; TCRdb reports TRBD1, a call that lacks DNA to check it against. Germline loops: CDR1 SGHVS, CDR2 FQNEAQ. The CDR3 sequence is 14 residues long. The CDR3 here is CASSLMGGSHGQFF. Filled out from reference TRBV7-8 and TRBJ2-1, the complete variable domain reads GAGVSQSPRYKVAKRGQDVALRCDPISGHVSLFWYQQALGQGPEFLTYFQNEAQLDKSGLPSDRFFAERPEGSVSTLKIQRTQQEDSAVYLCASSLMGGSHGQFFGPGTRLTVL.

The V gene is TRBV11-2, the J gene TRBJ2-3; lacking DNA, the TRBD1 call made by TCRdb goes unchecked. The germline V gene has CDR1 SGHAT and CDR2 FQNNGV. The CDR3 has 17 residues. CDR3: CASSFLGSEGATDTQYF.

This rearrangement joins TRBV7-2 to TRBJ2-5; the TCRdb call, TRBD1, lacks DNA for checking. CDR1 and CDR2 (germline): SGHTA, FQGNSA. There are 12 residues in the CDR3. The CDR3 loop is CASSLYRETQYF.

The chain couples TRBV9 to TRBJ2-5; TCRdb names TRBD1, which stays unverified in the absence of DNA. CDR3 size: 16 residues. Germline CDR1 SGDLS, CDR2 YYNGEE. This CDR3 reads CASSGPGQGARETQYF.

The chain joins TRBV4-1 to TRBJ1-1; the D call from TCRdb, TRBD1, cannot be confirmed without DNA. The CDR3 totals 15 residues. Germline V gene lookup returns CDR1 MGHRA and CDR2 YSYEKL. CDR3 protein: CASSPPDRLGTEAFF.